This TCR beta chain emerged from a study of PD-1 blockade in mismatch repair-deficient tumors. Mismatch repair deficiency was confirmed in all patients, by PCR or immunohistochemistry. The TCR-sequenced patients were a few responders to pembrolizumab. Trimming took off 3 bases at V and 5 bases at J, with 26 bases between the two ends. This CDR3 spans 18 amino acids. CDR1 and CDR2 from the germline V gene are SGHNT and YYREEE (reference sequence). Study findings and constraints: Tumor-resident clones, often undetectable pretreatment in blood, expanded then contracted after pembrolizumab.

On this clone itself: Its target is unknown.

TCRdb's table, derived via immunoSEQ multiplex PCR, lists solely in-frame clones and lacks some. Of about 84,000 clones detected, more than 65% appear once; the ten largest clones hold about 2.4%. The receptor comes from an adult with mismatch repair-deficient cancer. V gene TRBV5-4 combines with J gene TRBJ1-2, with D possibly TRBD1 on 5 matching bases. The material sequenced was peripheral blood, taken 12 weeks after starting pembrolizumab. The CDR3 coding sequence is TGTGCCAGCAGCTCGCACCAGGGAGGTTGGAATAAGCGGTATGGCTACACCTTC. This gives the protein CASSSHQGGWNKRYGYTF.